This entry concerns a single TCR beta chain. Antigen: not known. This entry belongs to a study of T cell responses to AZD1222 COVID-19 vaccine. The study's findings and limits: White British donors predominated, females outnumbered males, and clonal diversity was possibly underestimated. Among spike-specific TCRs, nearly half reportedly target unmutated variant regions.

V was pared by 2 bases and J by 2 bases, with 3 bases of the junction left unmatched. The CDR3 extends over 16 amino acids. CDR1 is SGHAT and CDR2 is FQNNGV in the germline V gene. Data came from immunoSEQ multiplex PCR; TCRdb stores just in-frame clones and leaves some out. The data show about 190,000 clones, around 90% seen once. The material sequenced was peripheral blood, taken on day 0 of AZD1222 vaccination. This chain joins TRBV11-2 and TRBJ2-3, with TRBD2 identical over 11 bases. The receptor comes from an adult in good health. The CDR3 DNA sequence: TGTGCCAGCAGCTTATCTAGCGGGAGGTCCACAGATACGCAGTATTTT. This sequence encodes CASSLSSGRSTDTQYF. The entire variable domain, with the rest obtained from reference TRBV11-2 and TRBJ2-3, is as follows: EAGVAQSPRYKIIEKRQSVAFWCNPISGHATLYWYQQILGQGPKLLIQFQNNGVVDDSQLPKDRFSAERLKGVDSTLKIQPAKLEDSAVYLCASSLSSGRSTDTQYFGPGTRLTVL.